One and the same sample provided the 3 T cell receptor beta chains below, sequenced in a study of cytomegalovirus exposure and HLA in healthy donors. Profiled with immunoSEQ multiplex PCR; TCRdb holds only in-frame clones, not every one. The repertoire holds tens of thousands of clones, roughly 94% seen once, with approximately 0.69% in the top ten. Material: PBMCs. The receptors here all came from a woman younger than 35 in good health and CMV-seronegative.

The J gene is TRBJ1-3, the V gene TRBV28; 10 bases line up with TRBD1. Germline V lookup: CDR1 MDHEN, CDR2 SYDVKM. Trimming took 5 bases from V and 4 from J; bases not matched to a gene: 5. This CDR3 comprises 15 residues. The CDR3 is CASSAGTGDGNTIYF. CDR3 bases: TGTGCCAGCAGTGCCGGGACAGGGGACGGAAACACCATATATTTT.

V and J are TRBV30 and TRBJ2-7; 7 nucleotides match TRBD2. Per germline, CDR1 GTSNPN and CDR2 SVGIG (reference sequence). The CDR3 covers 14 residues. Trimming at V came to 5 bases and at J to 4 bases, leaving 11 bases not matched to a gene. CDR3 sequence: CAWSPLATPYEQYF. The CDR3 coding sequence is TGTGCCTGGTCCCCACTAGCGACTCCTTACGAGCAGTACTTC. The variable domain in full, with the rest retrieved from reference TRBV30 and TRBJ2-7, is SQTIHQWPATLVQPVGSPLSLECTVEGTSNPNLYWYRQAAGRGLQLLFYSVGIGQISSEVPQNLSASRPQDRQFILSSKKLLLSDSGFYLCAWSPLATPYEQYFGPGTRLTVT.

The V call is TRBV7-2, the J call TRBJ1-2; TRBD1 aligns across 7 bases. With 5 bases clipped from V and 8 bases from J, the junction kept 8 bases outside the gene matches. This CDR3 is 13 amino acids long. The germline gives CDR1 SGHTA, CDR2 FQGNSA. In DNA, the CDR3 is TGTGCCAGCAGCACCTGGACAGGAGACGGCTACACCTTC. Its protein product is CASSTWTGDGYTF.